This TCR beta chain originates from a study of T cell repertoires in cytomegalovirus infection. On the study more broadly: The authors relied on CMV epitopes, both recently identified HLA-C-restricted and well-studied HLA-B-restricted. CMV infection plus the matching HLA type was flagged by public TCR beta signatures.

Whole-study results and caveats: The study found HLA-C-restricted CMV-specific TCR beta clonotypes dominating the ex vivo response. Accumulated public TCR beta family frequency recognized individuals carrying CMV together with the relevant HLA.

TCRdb fed the reads into MiXCR, producing one record per CDR3 protein. The data show about half a million distinct CDR3 sequences, with under 55% seen just once and around 45% held by the top ten. V was shortened by 3 bases and J by 6 bases, with 18 bases between the two germline ends. CDR1 LNHNV and CDR2 YYDKDF come from the germline V gene (reference sequence). The CDR3 extends over 15 amino acids. This clonotype was observed a few times. Its target is unknown. The TCR was taken from a human donor in good health (CMV status not recorded). Some clones in this sample may be carry-over from other donors' samples. V is TRBV15 and J is TRBJ2-7, with D possibly TRBD1 on 6 matching bases. The sequencing used cultured PBMCs, collected from culture after CMV antigen stimulation. The CDR3 loop reads CATSSKKGQFAEQYF. The CDR3 DNA reads as TGTGCCACCAGCAGCAAAAAAGGACAGTTTGCCGAGCAGTACTTC.